These 20 T cell receptor beta chains were all obtained from the same sample, sequenced in a study of blood T cell repertoires in COVID-19. Generated by immunoSEQ multiplex PCR, the TCRdb table keeps only in-frame clones and is missing some. The sample lists about 280,000 clones; 65% to 90% were seen once. Sequencing was done on a sample of peripheral blood. The receptors shown here come from a man aged 45-65 years with active or convalescent COVID-19.

The V and J genes are TRBV5-1 and TRBJ1-6, with 8 bases that match TRBD1. The length of the CDR3 is 13 residues. The junction had 6 bases not matched to a gene; V was cut back by 6 bases and J by 10 bases. In germline, CDR1 is SGHRS, CDR2 YFSETQ. The CDR3 is CASKDRVESPLHF. CDR3 coding DNA: TGCGCCAGCAAGGACAGGGTAGAGTCACCCCTCCACTTT.

This rearrangement joins TRBV30 to TRBJ1-5; perhaps TRBD1 as D (5 bases). V was shortened by 0 bases and J by 4 bases, with 10 bases between the two germline ends. The CDR3 is 14 amino acids. CDR1 and CDR2 from the germline V gene are GTSNPN and SVGIG (reference sequence). The CDR3, as DNA: TGTGCCTGGAGTGTTGGCCGGGGGAATCAGCCCCAGCATTTT. It encodes CAWSVGRGNQPQHF.

The rearrangement uses TRBV12-3 or TRBV12-4 and TRBJ2-1; D is undetermined. The CDR3 has 11 residues. The germline V and J ends were trimmed by 3 bases and 6 bases, with 3 bases remaining between them. The CDR3 reads CASSFGNEQFF. CDR3 nucleotides: TGTGCCAGCAGTTTCGGCAATGAGCAGTTCTTC.

This clone was seen just once. The chain joins TRBV28 to TRBJ2-3; 11 bases are a match to TRBD2. There are 16 residues in the CDR3. From germline, CDR1 is MDHEN and CDR2 SYDVKM. V lost 5 bases to trimming and J lost 4 bases; unmatched junction nucleotides: 8. In DNA form, the CDR3 reads TGTGCCAGCAGTCCACATAGCGGGAGGGCGGCAGATACGCAGTATTTT. It yields the protein CASSPHSGRAADTQYF.

The rearrangement uses TRBV18 and TRBJ2-3; TRBD2 matches 9 bases. The CDR3 length is 16 residues. Unmatched junction bases numbered 8, after V lost 3 bases and J lost 4 bases. In germline, CDR1 is KGHSH, CDR2 LQKENI. CDR3 residues: CASSPQSGRISDTQYF. The CDR3 coding sequence is TGTGCCAGCTCACCTCAGAGCGGGAGGATTTCAGATACGCAGTATTTT.

The rearrangement joins TRBV10-1 to TRBJ2-7; TRBD1 matches at 8 bases. The CDR3 is 19 amino acids. In germline, CDR1 is WNHNN, CDR2 SYGVQD (reference sequence). With V trimmed by 6 bases and J by 3 bases, 22 bases remained unmatched. The CDR3 DNA reads TGCGCCAGCAGGACCCAGAGGGCCAGGGGGCTTTACCCAATCTACGAGCAGTACTTC. It is translated as CASRTQRARGLYPIYEQYF.

This clone was found once. The chain combines TRBV6-5 with TRBJ2-7; 8 bases map to TRBD1. This CDR3 region has 15 residues. Losses at the gene ends were 6 bases for V and 2 bases for J; bases not matched to a gene: 9. Germline CDR1 and CDR2: MNHEY and SVGAGI. CDR3 in DNA: TGTGCCAGCAGCTCCCTCGGACAGGGAACCTACGAGCAGTACTTC. It translates to CASSSLGQGTYEQYF.

The table lists this clone with a count of one. The genes are TRBV27 and TRBJ1-1; 7 nucleotides align to TRBD1. Looked up from germline, CDR1 is MNHEY and CDR2 is SMNVEV (reference sequence). The CDR3 spans 16 residues. V dropped 2 bases and J dropped 2; count of bases not matched to a gene: 8. The DNA for the CDR3 is TGTGCCAGCAGTTTAGAGACAGGGCGGGGAAACACTGAAGCTTTCTTT. Protein sequence: CASSLETGRGNTEAFF.

This clone was counted between two and nine times. The rearrangement uses TRBV27 and TRBJ1-6; tentative D call: TRBD1 (6 bases). The length of the CDR3 is 14 residues. V shed 2 bases and J shed 10 bases, with 12 bases lying between them. CDR1 and CDR2 (germline): MNHEY, SMNVEV (reference sequence). CDR3 region: CASSLIRGESPLHF. CDR3 in DNA: TGTGCCAGCAGTTTAATCAGGGGAGAATCACCCCTCCACTTT.

The V and J genes are TRBV10-2 and TRBJ1-6; the D gene is possibly TRBD1 (5 bases). CDR1 and CDR2 (germline): WSHSY, SAAADI. The CDR3 length is 15 residues. V dropped 6 bases and J dropped 7 bases, with 16 bases sitting between them. The CDR3: CASRITVGPNSPLHF. CDR3 bases: TGCGCCAGCAGAATAACAGTGGGGCCCAATTCACCCCTCCACTTT.

The chain recombines TRBV6-5 with TRBJ2-2; 7 bases match TRBD1. Germline assignment: CDR1 MNHEY and CDR2 SVGAGI. J was trimmed by 0 bases and V by 6 bases; bases with no gene match: 4. The CDR3 sequence is 15 residues long. The CDR3 bases are TGTGCCAGCAGCCAGGGGACAGCGAACACCGGGGAGCTGTTTTTT. This gives the protein CASSQGTANTGELFF.

The CDR3 spells CASSLGVAGGRAAKNIQYF. The CDR3 DNA follows: TGCGCCAGCAGCTTGGGTGTAGCGGGAGGACGCGCGGCCAAAAACATTCAGTACTTC. V is TRBV5-1 and J is TRBJ2-4; 10 positions match TRBD2. Germline V gene sequence: CDR1 SGHRS, CDR2 YFSETQ. The ends lost 0 bases at V and 1 base at J; junction bases unmatched: 10. This CDR3 is 19 amino acids long.

This clone has only one observation. The chain carries TRBV5-1 and TRBJ2-7; 10 bases line up with TRBD2. The CDR3 is made up of 14 amino acids. Germline V gene lookup returns CDR1 SGHRS and CDR2 YFSETQ. Unmatched junction bases numbered 2, after V lost 5 bases and J lost 0 bases. CDR3 region: CASSSSGSSYEQYF. In DNA form, the CDR3 reads TGCGCCAGCAGTTCTAGCGGGAGCTCCTACGAGCAGTACTTC.

The V call is TRBV6-2 or TRBV6-3, the J call TRBJ2-2; 10 nucleotides align to TRBD2. V was clipped by 4 bases and J by 4 bases; unmatched bases: 6. Germline V lookup: CDR1 MNHEY, CDR2 SVGEGT. This CDR3 comprises 16 residues. The DNA for the CDR3 is TGTGCCAGCAGTTCCCGGACTAGCGGTGGCACCGGGGAGCTGTTTTTT. Its translation: CASSSRTSGGTGELFF.

This rearrangement joins TRBV18 to TRBJ1-6, with a tentative D call TRBD1 (5 bases). Germline V lookup: CDR1 KGHSH, CDR2 LQKENI. Deletions cut 3 bases from V and 9 bases from J, with 12 bases between. The CDR3 is 14 residues long. The CDR3 DNA is TGTGCCAGCTCACCCCAAACGGACACTTCACCCCTCCACTTT. Residues: CASSPQTDTSPLHF.

The chain carries TRBV4-1 and TRBJ2-5; TRBD1 matches 9 bases. Looked up from germline, CDR1 is MGHRA and CDR2 is YSYEKL. This CDR3 is 19 amino acids long. The ends lost 2 bases at V and 4 bases at J; junction bases unmatched: 17. Here the CDR3 reads CASSQKTGSGTGKAETQYF. As DNA, the CDR3 is TGCGCCAGCAGCCAAAAAACGGGCTCCGGGACAGGGAAAGCAGAGACCCAGTACTTC.

This clone was found once. The rearrangement joins TRBV24-1 to TRBJ1-5; maybe TRBD1 (5 bases). V lost 4 bases and J 4 bases, leaving 13 bases between the germline ends. CDR1 and CDR2 (germline): KGHDR, SFDVKD. This CDR3 contains 15 residues. The CDR3 reads CATSDLGEDNQPQHF. For the CDR3, the DNA is TGTGCCACCAGTGACCTGGGGGAGGATAATCAGCCCCAGCATTTT.

The CDR3 DNA reads TGTGCCAGCAGCTCCTTCAGGGGGTCTAGCACAGATACGCAGTATTTT. This translates into CASSSFRGSSTDTQYF. This rearrangement joins TRBV5-4 to TRBJ2-3, with 7 bases aligning to TRBD1. V was clipped by 3 bases and J by 0 bases; unmatched bases: 7. CDR3 size: 16 residues. Germline V gene sequence: CDR1 SGHNT, CDR2 YYREEE (reference sequence).

This sequence joins TRBV7-9 and TRBJ2-3; weak D call: TRBD1 (6 bases). The CDR3 has 17 residues. Germline V lookup: CDR1 SEHNR, CDR2 FQNEAQ (reference sequence). The V end lost 2 bases, the J end lost 1 base, and 16 bases lay between the germline ends. The CDR3 protein is CASSLFPQGWGTDTQYF. The CDR3 DNA reads TGTGCCAGCAGCTTATTTCCACAGGGCTGGGGCACAGATACGCAGTATTTT.

V gene TRBV12-3 or TRBV12-4 combines with J gene TRBJ1-1; the match to TRBD1 covers 7 bases. Trimming cost V 3 bases and J 11 bases; bases outside gene matches: 6. This CDR3 is 12 amino acids long. CDR3 region: CASSLTGMRAFF. The CDR3 DNA reads TGTGCCAGCAGTTTGACAGGGATGAGGGCTTTCTTT.